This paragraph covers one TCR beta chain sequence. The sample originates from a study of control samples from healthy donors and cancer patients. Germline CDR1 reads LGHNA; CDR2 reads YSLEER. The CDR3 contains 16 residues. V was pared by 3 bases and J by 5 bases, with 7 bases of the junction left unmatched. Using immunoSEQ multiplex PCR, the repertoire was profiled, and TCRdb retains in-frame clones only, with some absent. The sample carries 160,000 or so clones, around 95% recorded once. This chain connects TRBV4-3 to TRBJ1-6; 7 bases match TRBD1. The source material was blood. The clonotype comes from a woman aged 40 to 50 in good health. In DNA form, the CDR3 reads TGCGCCAGCAGCCAGAGTAGGGACAGAAATAATTCACCCCTCCACTTT. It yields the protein CASSQSRDRNNSPLHF.